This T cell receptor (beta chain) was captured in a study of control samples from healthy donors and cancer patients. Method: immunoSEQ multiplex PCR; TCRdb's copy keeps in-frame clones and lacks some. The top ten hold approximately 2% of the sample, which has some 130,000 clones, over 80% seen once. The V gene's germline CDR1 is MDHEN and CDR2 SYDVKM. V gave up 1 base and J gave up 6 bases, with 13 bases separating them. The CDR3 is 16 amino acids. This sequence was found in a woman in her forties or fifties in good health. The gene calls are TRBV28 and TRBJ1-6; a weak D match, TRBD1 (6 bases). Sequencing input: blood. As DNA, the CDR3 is TGTGCCAGCAGTTTATACGGGGGCAGTGGTAATTCACCCCTCCACTTT. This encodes CASSLYGGSGNSPLHF.